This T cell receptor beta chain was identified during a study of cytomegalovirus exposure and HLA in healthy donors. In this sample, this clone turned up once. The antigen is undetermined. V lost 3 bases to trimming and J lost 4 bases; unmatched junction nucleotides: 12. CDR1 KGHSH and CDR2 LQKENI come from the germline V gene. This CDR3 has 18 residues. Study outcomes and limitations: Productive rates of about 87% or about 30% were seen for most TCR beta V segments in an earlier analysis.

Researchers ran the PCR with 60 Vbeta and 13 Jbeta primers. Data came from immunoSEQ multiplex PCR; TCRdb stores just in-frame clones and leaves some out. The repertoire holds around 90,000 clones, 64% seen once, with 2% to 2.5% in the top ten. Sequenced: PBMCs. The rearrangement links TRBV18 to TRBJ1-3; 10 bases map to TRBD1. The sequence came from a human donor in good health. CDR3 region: CASSPATRTGGLGNTIYF. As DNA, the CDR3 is TGTGCCAGCTCACCGGCTACCCGGACAGGGGGTTTGGGAAACACCATATATTTT.